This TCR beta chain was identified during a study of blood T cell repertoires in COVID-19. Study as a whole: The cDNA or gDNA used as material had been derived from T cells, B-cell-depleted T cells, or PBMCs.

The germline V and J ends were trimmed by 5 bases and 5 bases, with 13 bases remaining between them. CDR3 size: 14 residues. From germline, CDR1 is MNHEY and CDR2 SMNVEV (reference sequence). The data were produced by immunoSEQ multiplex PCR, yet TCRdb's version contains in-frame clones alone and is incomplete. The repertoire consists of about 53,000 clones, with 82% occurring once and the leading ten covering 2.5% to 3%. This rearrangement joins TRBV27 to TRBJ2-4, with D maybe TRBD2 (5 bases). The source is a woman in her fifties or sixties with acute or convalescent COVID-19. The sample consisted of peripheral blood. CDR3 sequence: CASSHPTRENIQYF. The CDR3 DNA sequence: TGTGCCAGCAGTCACCCGACGAGGGAAAACATTCAGTACTTC.